The 14 T cell receptor beta chains reported below all come from one sample, sequenced in a study of blood T cell repertoires in COVID-19. The repertoire was sequenced with immunoSEQ multiplex PCR; TCRdb's copy has only in-frame clones and lacks some. Of about 75,000 clones listed, roughly 88% are singletons. Material: peripheral blood. The receptors shown here come from a human donor in a cohort sampled during active COVID-19.

This clone was seen once. The chain joins TRBV9 to TRBJ2-5, with D perhaps TRBD1 (6 bases). The germline V gene has CDR1 SGDLS and CDR2 YYNGEE. The CDR3 length is 15 residues. V lost 1 base and J 2 bases, leaving 12 bases between the germline ends. Written as DNA, the CDR3 is TGTGCCAGCAGCGTAAGGGGGTATTCACAAGAGACCCAGTACTTC. Amino acids: CASSVRGYSQETQYF. Supplemented by reference TRBV9 and TRBJ2-5, the full variable domain reads DSGVTQTPKHLITATGQRVTLRCSPRSGDLSVYWYQQSLDQGLQFLIQYYNGEERAKGNILERFSAQQFPDLHSELNLSSLELGDSALYFCASSVRGYSQETQYFGPGTRLLVL.

This chain connects TRBV10-3 to TRBJ1-1; possible D gene TRBD1, 5 bases. CDR3 length: 19 residues. Germline loops: CDR1 ENHRY, CDR2 SYGVKD. V was shortened by 4 bases and J by 0 bases, with 24 bases between the two germline ends. CDR3 bases: TGTGCCATCAGTGGTATGGGGACCCAAGCGGGCCGCGTGAACACTGAAGCTTTCTTT. Translation gives CAISGMGTQAGRVNTEAFF.

This sequence joins TRBV11-3 and TRBJ2-1; 11 bases align to TRBD2. The CDR3 is made up of 17 amino acids. The germline V gene encodes CDR1 SGHNT and CDR2 YENEEA. V dropped 2 bases and J dropped 0; count of bases not matched to a gene: 3. CDR3 sequence reads: CASSLLAGGSSYNEQFF. CDR3 nucleotide sequence: TGTGCCAGCAGCTTACTAGCGGGGGGAAGCTCCTACAATGAGCAGTTCTTC.

This clone was seen a handful of times. The same CDR3 is also encoded by other DNA sequences in this sample. This chain joins TRBV28 and TRBJ1-5; TRBD1 matches 7 bases. The germline CDR1 and CDR2 sequences are MDHEN and SYDVKM. The CDR3 is made up of 16 amino acids. Germline trimming cut 9 bases from V and 4 bases from J; bases unmatched to any gene: 15. CDR3 nucleotide sequence: TGTGCCAGTCACACAGGGGTGGCGGCCGGGAATCAGCCCCAGCATTTT. Protein sequence: CASHTGVAAGNQPQHF.

The genes are TRBV19 and TRBJ1-2; TRBD1 might be the D (6 bases). This CDR3 contains 11 residues. The V end was cut by 4 bases, the J end by 8 bases, with 8 bases between. Germline V gene data show CDR1 as LNHDA and CDR2 as SQIVND (reference sequence). The CDR3 protein is CASSNRDGYTF. CDR3 coding DNA: TGTGCCAGTAGTAACAGGGACGGCTACACCTTC.

The chain joins TRBV19 to TRBJ2-5; D uncertain. V was cut by 3 bases and J by 2 bases, with 7 bases left in between. Germline lookup yields CDR1 LNHDA and CDR2 SQIVND (reference sequence). This CDR3 region has 13 residues. Here the CDR3 reads CASSITRQETQYF. Here the CDR3 DNA reads TGTGCCAGTAGTATTACCAGACAAGAGACCCAGTACTTC.

The rearrangement uses TRBV2 and TRBJ2-7; D possibly corresponds to TRBD1 (8 bases). Trimming took off 8 bases at V and 5 bases at J, with 22 bases between the two ends. The V gene's germline CDR1 is SNHLY and CDR2 FYNNEI. This CDR3 has 15 residues. CDR3 nucleotides: TGTGCCAGCGGGGGGGACAGGACTCCGGGGGACGAGCAGTACTTC. Its protein product is CASGGDRTPGDEQYF.

CDR3 DNA sequence: TGTGCCACCTCCGGGGGAGCACTATATGGCTACACCTTC. Protein: CATSGGALYGYTF. The V gene is TRBV27, the J gene TRBJ1-2; D possibly corresponds to TRBD1 (5 bases). The CDR3 runs 13 residues. Germline loops: CDR1 MNHEY, CDR2 SMNVEV (reference sequence). The V end lost 10 bases, the J end lost 5 bases, and 17 bases lay between the germline ends.

V usage is TRBV19 and J usage is TRBJ1-2, with TRBD1 as a possible D gene (5 bases). The germline gives CDR1 LNHDA, CDR2 SQIVND (reference sequence). Trimming pared 8 bases from V and 1 base from J, leaving 20 bases between. The length of the CDR3 is 16 residues. DNA for the CDR3: TGTGCCAGTGTCGGACCGTTAACAGGACATAACTATGGCTACACCTTC. The encoded protein is CASVGPLTGHNYGYTF.

The chain combines TRBV6-5 with TRBJ1-1; D may be TRBD1 (6 bases). With 6 bases removed from V and 0 bases from J, the gap between germline ends came to 11 bases. There are 14 residues in the CDR3. From germline, CDR1 is MNHEY and CDR2 SVGAGI. CDR3 in amino acids: CASRITGLNTEAFF. The DNA of the CDR3 is TGTGCCAGCAGAATAACAGGGCTGAACACTGAAGCTTTCTTT.

This clone has at least ten counts. The chain recombines TRBV20-1 with TRBJ1-2; D is unclear. Germline lookup yields CDR1 DFQATT and CDR2 SNEGSKA (reference sequence). This CDR3 has 13 residues. Trimming stripped 3 bases from V and 2 bases from J, with 10 bases between. The CDR3 DNA sequence: TGCAGTGCTAGTGAGGGCTCGAACTATGGCTACACCTTC. It encodes CSASEGSNYGYTF.

This chain links TRBV5-4 with TRBJ1-1; the match to TRBD1 covers 9 bases. This CDR3 is 17 amino acids long. Germline V gene lookup returns CDR1 SGHNT and CDR2 YYREEE (reference sequence). After removal of 0 bases from V and 2 bases from J, the junction contained 8 bases not matched to a gene. The CDR3 bases are TGTGCCAGCAGCTTGGAACAGGGGGCTAGGGGAAACACTGAAGCTTTCTTT. Its protein is CASSLEQGARGNTEAFF.

The V gene is TRBV10-3, the J gene TRBJ1-6; D gene unclear. The germline V gene has CDR1 ENHRY and CDR2 SYGVKD. The ends were cut back, 0 bases at V and 9 bases at J, with 15 bases in the middle. The CDR3 length is 16 residues. The CDR3 DNA reads as TGTGCCATCAGTGAGTCGTCCGGGGATCAAGGTTCACCCCTCCACTTT. Protein sequence: CAISESSGDQGSPLHF.

The chain couples TRBV10-3 to TRBJ2-7; 7 nucleotides match TRBD2. Germline V gene lookup returns CDR1 ENHRY and CDR2 SYGVKD. The CDR3 has 15 amino acids. V shed 1 base, J shed 3 bases, and the junction held 6 bases outside the gene matches. In DNA form, the CDR3 reads TGTGCCATCAGTGAGTTAGCGGGCCGGAGCTACGAGCAGTACTTC. It is translated as CAISELAGRSYEQYF.